Below are 30 T cell receptor beta chains sequenced from a single sample in a study of vaccination and CD4 T cells after COVID-19. Time point meaning: late sampling 161 to 241 days after vaccination in a few convalescent patients. TCRdb ran MiXCR on the PCR reads and lists one entry per CDR3 protein. The profile shows approximately 30,000 distinct CDR3 sequences, 51% of them singletons. Sequenced material: CD4+ T cells from blood, taken about 7 months after SARS-CoV-2 vaccination. These receptors originate from a human donor who had recovered from COVID-19.

This clonotype was observed a few times. V is TRBV7-8 and J is TRBJ1-1; D may be TRBD1 (6 bases). This CDR3 has 12 amino acids. V was trimmed by 1 base and J by 11 bases, leaving 11 bases between them. Germline-derived CDR1 and CDR2 are SGHVS and FQNEAQ. CDR3 sequence (DNA): TGTGCCAGCAGCTTAGAAACAGGGCGGGCTTTCTTT. This codes for CASSLETGRAFF.

The CDR3, as DNA: TGTGCCAGCAGCCAATCGACTAGCGGGAGAGATGAGCAGTTCTTC. The encoded protein is CASSQSTSGRDEQFF. This rearrangement joins TRBV4-2 to TRBJ2-1, with 12 positions matching TRBD2. Losses at the gene ends were 2 bases for V and 8 bases for J; bases not matched to a gene: 4. CDR3 length equals 15 residues. The germline CDR1 and CDR2 sequences are LGHNA and YNFKEQ.

This clonotype was detected only a few times. The chain recombines TRBV19 with TRBJ1-2; the match to TRBD1 covers 9 bases. From germline, CDR1 is LNHDA and CDR2 SQIVND (reference sequence). The CDR3 is made up of 13 amino acids. J was trimmed by 8 bases and V by 6 bases; bases with no gene match: 7. The CDR3 protein is CASRGTGFGGYTF. In nucleotides, the CDR3 is TGTGCCAGTAGAGGGACAGGGTTCGGCGGCTACACCTTC.

V and J are TRBV20-1 and TRBJ2-7; 10 nucleotides align to TRBD2. The CDR3 is made up of 15 amino acids. Germline V gene lookup returns CDR1 DFQATT and CDR2 SNEGSKA (reference sequence). Trimming removed 0 bases from V and 1 base from J; junction bases left unmatched: 3. CDR3 coding DNA: TGCAGTGCTAGAGATCGGACTAGCGGATCCTACGAGCAGTACTTC. Residues: CSARDRTSGSYEQYF.

The J gene is TRBJ2-2, the V gene TRBV20-1; 12 bases line up with TRBD2. The germline V gene encodes CDR1 DFQATT and CDR2 SNEGSKA (reference sequence). The CDR3 loop spans 14 amino acids. J was trimmed by 7 bases and V by 5 bases; bases with no gene match: 5. This CDR3 is CSAQTSGRIGELFF. The CDR3, as DNA: TGCAGTGCTCAGACTAGCGGGAGAATCGGGGAGCTGTTTTTT.

The chain couples TRBV20-1 to TRBJ2-1; TRBD2 might be the D (5 bases). The V and J ends lost 0 bases and 1 base respectively, with 19 bases between them. Germline V gives CDR1 DFQATT, CDR2 SNEGSKA (reference sequence). The CDR3 is 18 amino acids. The CDR3 coding sequence is TGCAGTGCTAGAGAGCGGCGGGTAGCAAATTTTTCCTACAATGAGCAGTTCTTC. As protein: CSARERRVANFSYNEQFF.

This clonotype has only a few counts. The chain has TRBV6-5 and TRBJ1-2; D not resolved. Germline CDR1 is MNHEY and CDR2 is SVGAGI. Between the trimmed V and J ends, which lost 0 bases and 4 bases, there was a span of 6 bases. The CDR3 extends over 13 amino acids. CDR3 DNA: TGTGCCAGCAGTTACTCGAATAGCTATGGCTACACCTTC. Protein sequence: CASSYSNSYGYTF.

The J gene is TRBJ1-6, the V gene TRBV6-1, with unresolved D. The V gene's germline CDR1 is MNHNS and CDR2 SASEGT. This CDR3 has 15 amino acids. V lost 0 bases and J 7 bases, leaving 10 bases between the germline ends. CDR3 protein: CASSEAAGENSPLHF. Written as DNA, the CDR3 is TGTGCCAGCAGTGAAGCAGCAGGCGAGAATTCACCCCTCCACTTT.

The CDR3 region is CASSLASGNEQYF. The CDR3 region has the DNA TGTGCCAGCAGCTTAGCTAGCGGGAACGAGCAGTACTTC. The V gene is TRBV7-8, the J gene TRBJ2-7; 8 positions match TRBD2. The J segment lost 5 bases and the V segment lost 0 bases, leaving 0 bases of the junction unmatched. This CDR3 comprises 13 residues. Germline CDR1 SGHVS, CDR2 FQNEAQ. Variable domain in full (rest from reference TRBV7-8 and TRBJ2-7): GAGVSQSPRYKVAKRGQDVALRCDPISGHVSLFWYQQALGQGPEFLTYFQNEAQLDKSGLPSDRFFAERPEGSVSTLKIQRTQQEDSAVYLCASSLASGNEQYFGPGTRLTVT.

The J gene is TRBJ2-1, the V gene TRBV5-8, with D tentatively TRBD1 (5 bases). Germline CDR1 is SGHTS and CDR2 is YDEGEE. The CDR3 is 15 residues long. V shed 4 bases and J shed 8 bases, with 19 bases lying between them. CDR3 amino acids: CASSPGRSQRDEQFF. The DNA for the CDR3 is TGTGCCAGCAGCCCAGGGCGGTCCCAACGGGATGAGCAGTTCTTC.

This clonotype has only a few counts. The J gene is TRBJ2-5, the V gene TRBV7-8; the match to TRBD2 covers 9 bases. This CDR3 has 14 amino acids. V dropped 1 base and J dropped 4; count of bases not matched to a gene: 1. The V gene's germline CDR1 is SGHVS and CDR2 FQNEAQ. Written as DNA, the CDR3 is TGTGCCAGCAGCTTAGAACTAGCGGGAGAGACCCAGTACTTC. This sequence encodes CASSLELAGETQYF.

The CDR3 coding sequence is TGTGCCAGCAGCTTGGTAGCGGGAGGTTCCGAGCAGTACTTC. It codes for CASSLVAGGSEQYF. The chain couples TRBV7-8 to TRBJ2-7; 10 positions match TRBD2. Germline V gene data show CDR1 as SGHVS and CDR2 as FQNEAQ. The V and J ends lost 3 bases and 6 bases, in that order; junction bases with no gene match: 5. CDR3 size: 14 residues.

The genes are TRBV27 and TRBJ1-2; D may be TRBD1 (6 bases). The germline V gene has CDR1 MNHEY and CDR2 SMNVEV (reference sequence). Trimming left V 4 bases short and J 3 bases short, with 12 bases between. The CDR3 has 14 amino acids. CDR3 nucleotides: TGTGCCAGCAGTTCCGACGGACAGTACTATGGCTACACCTTC. Protein: CASSSDGQYYGYTF.

This clonotype has a handful of counts. One end of the junction varies from germline; a read error may be responsible. The rearrangement uses TRBV25-1 and TRBJ2-2; TRBD2 is a possible D gene (5 bases). The CDR3 covers 12 residues. The germline V gene has CDR1 MGHDK and CDR2 SYGVNS. CDR3 amino acids: CASSDREPPLFF. CDR3 coding DNA: TGTGCCAGTAGTGACCGGGAACCCCCGCTGTTTTTT.

The chain links TRBV7-9 to TRBJ2-7; 8 nucleotides agree with TRBD2. V gave up 1 base and J gave up 2 bases; unmatched junction bases: 1. From germline, CDR1 is SEHNR and CDR2 FQNEAQ (reference sequence). The CDR3 is 14 amino acids. CDR3 sequence: CASSLGLAPYEQYF. The DNA of the CDR3 is TGTGCCAGCAGCTTAGGACTAGCGCCCTACGAGCAGTACTTC.

The rearrangement joins TRBV28 to TRBJ2-5, with D perhaps being TRBD1 or TRBD2 (7 bases each). Trimming pared 3 bases from V and 4 bases from J, leaving 15 bases between. The CDR3 has 15 amino acids. The germline CDR1 and CDR2 sequences are MDHEN and SYDVKM. The CDR3, as DNA: TGTGCCAGCAGTTTGAACCCCAGGGGGGGAGAGACCCAGTACTTC. It encodes CASSLNPRGGETQYF.

The V gene is TRBV28, the J gene TRBJ1-6; D gene ambiguous. Germline CDR1 MDHEN, CDR2 SYDVKM. With 1 base removed from V and 6 bases from J, the gap between germline ends came to 13 bases. The CDR3 covers 16 residues. CDR3 amino acids: CASSLSVGLGNSPLHF. As DNA, the CDR3 is TGTGCCAGCAGTTTATCAGTAGGACTGGGTAATTCACCCCTCCACTTT.

This chain links TRBV5-4 with TRBJ2-5; TRBD1 aligns across 7 bases. Looked up from germline, CDR1 is SGHNT and CDR2 is YYREEE (reference sequence). The CDR3 has 15 residues. V was pared by 1 base and J by 3 bases, with 6 bases of the junction left unmatched. The CDR3 nucleotides read TGTGCCAGCAGCTTGTCCGGGACAGATAAAGAGACCCAGTACTTC. Translated, it gives CASSLSGTDKETQYF.

This clonotype is labeled large. This chain connects TRBV28 to TRBJ2-7; 7 bases line up with TRBD2. The CDR3 contains 14 residues. The junction had 11 bases not matched to a gene; V was cut back by 5 bases and J by 7 bases. From germline, CDR1 is MDHEN and CDR2 SYDVKM. This CDR3 reads CASSPTSPLGEQYF. For the CDR3, the DNA is TGTGCCAGCAGTCCGACTAGCCCCCTGGGGGAGCAGTACTTC.

The J gene is TRBJ1-5, the V gene TRBV23-1, with D perhaps TRBD1 (6 bases). TRBV23-1 is annotated as an ORF whose role is uncertain. V gave up 4 bases and J gave up 7 bases, with 14 bases separating them. The CDR3 has 14 residues. The CDR3 region is CASSPGGEGQPQHF. CDR3 sequence (DNA): TGCGCCAGCAGTCCTGGGGGCGAGGGACAGCCCCAGCATTTT.

V is TRBV7-9 and J is TRBJ1-6; D gene ambiguous. The V gene lost 1 base and the J gene lost 8 bases, with 18 bases spanning the gap. CDR3 length: 17 residues. Germline V gene data show CDR1 as SEHNR and CDR2 as FQNEAQ (reference sequence). The CDR3: CASSLVSPRAVDSPLHF. The DNA for the CDR3 is TGTGCCAGCAGCTTAGTTTCTCCCCGGGCGGTTGATTCACCCCTCCACTTT.

The chain uses TRBV6-1 and TRBJ2-5; TRBD2 might be the D (7 bases). Germline CDR1 is MNHNS and CDR2 is SASEGT. The germline V and J ends were trimmed by 7 bases and 4 bases, with 19 bases remaining between them. The CDR3 length is 15 residues. DNA of the CDR3: TGTGCCAGCATCCCGGGGGGCGGGAGTCGAGAGACCCAGTACTTC. It codes for CASIPGGGSRETQYF.

This chain connects TRBV6-5 to TRBJ2-7; D gene uncertain. V was shortened by 4 bases and J by 3 bases, with 13 bases between the two germline ends. The V gene's germline CDR1 is MNHEY and CDR2 SVGAGI. The CDR3 is 14 amino acids. The CDR3 nucleotides are TGTGCCAGCAGTTTATCAATTGTCAACTACGAGCAGTACTTC. Translating gives CASSLSIVNYEQYF.

This clonotype was counted once. V is TRBV6-1 and J is TRBJ2-1; 7 bases line up with TRBD2. With V trimmed by 6 bases and J by 2 bases, 7 bases remained unmatched. The CDR3 length is 15 residues. The germline V gene has CDR1 MNHNS and CDR2 SASEGT. The CDR3 bases are TGTGCCAGCAGAGATTTGGGAGGGGCCTACAATGAGCAGTTCTTC. This encodes CASRDLGGAYNEQFF.

This clonotype was seen a handful of times. V is TRBV11-1 and J is TRBJ2-5, with D perhaps TRBD1 (6 bases). Germline V lookup: CDR1 SGHAT, CDR2 FQDESV (reference sequence). The CDR3 is made up of 15 amino acids. The V gene lost 5 bases and the J gene lost 2 bases, with 15 bases spanning the gap. CDR3: CASSPARDRQETQYF. CDR3 DNA sequence: TGTGCCAGCAGCCCCGCCCGAGACAGGCAAGAGACCCAGTACTTC.

This clonotype was counted a few times. The chain has TRBV2 and TRBJ1-5; 8 bases agree with TRBD1. Germline V gene lookup returns CDR1 SNHLY and CDR2 FYNNEI. Trimming removed 5 bases from V and 7 bases from J; junction bases left unmatched: 7. The CDR3 has 14 amino acids. The DNA for the CDR3 is TGTGCCAGCAGTCTGGACAGGGCGGAACAGCCCCAGCATTTT. Protein sequence: CASSLDRAEQPQHF.

The chain uses TRBV20-1 and TRBJ2-1, with 10 bases aligning to TRBD2. The CDR3 loop spans 16 amino acids. CDR1 DFQATT and CDR2 SNEGSKA come from the germline V gene (reference sequence). Unmatched junction bases numbered 6, after V lost 1 base and J lost 3 bases. This CDR3 reads CSARAPGLAYYNEQFF. The CDR3 coding sequence is TGCAGTGCTAGAGCTCCGGGACTAGCGTACTACAATGAGCAGTTCTTC.

This clonotype appeared a few times. This chain uses TRBV6-1 with TRBJ1-1; no reliable D call. The CDR3 totals 14 residues. Per germline, CDR1 MNHNS and CDR2 SASEGT. The ends were cut back, 7 bases at V and 6 bases at J, with 18 bases in the middle. CDR3 region: CASNAQPQSAEAFF. As DNA, the CDR3 is TGTGCCAGCAATGCACAGCCCCAATCGGCTGAAGCTTTCTTT.

The chain is built from TRBV6-5 and TRBJ1-1; D gene ambiguous. The V end was cut by 0 bases, the J end by 1 base, with 6 bases between. This CDR3 is built from 14 residues. Germline lookup yields CDR1 MNHEY and CDR2 SVGAGI. The CDR3, as DNA: TGTGCCAGCAGTTACTCGCCATGGAACACTGAAGCTTTCTTT. It yields the protein CASSYSPWNTEAFF.

A few counts support this clonotype. This sequence joins TRBV20-1 and TRBJ1-1, with a weak D call TRBD1 (6 bases). Trimming pared 6 bases from V and 1 base from J, leaving 9 bases between. The CDR3 loop spans 12 amino acids. CDR1 is DFQATT, CDR2 SNEGSKA, per germline (reference sequence). The CDR3 here is CSASQGNTEAFF. DNA for the CDR3: TGCAGTGCATCACAGGGGAACACTGAAGCTTTCTTT.